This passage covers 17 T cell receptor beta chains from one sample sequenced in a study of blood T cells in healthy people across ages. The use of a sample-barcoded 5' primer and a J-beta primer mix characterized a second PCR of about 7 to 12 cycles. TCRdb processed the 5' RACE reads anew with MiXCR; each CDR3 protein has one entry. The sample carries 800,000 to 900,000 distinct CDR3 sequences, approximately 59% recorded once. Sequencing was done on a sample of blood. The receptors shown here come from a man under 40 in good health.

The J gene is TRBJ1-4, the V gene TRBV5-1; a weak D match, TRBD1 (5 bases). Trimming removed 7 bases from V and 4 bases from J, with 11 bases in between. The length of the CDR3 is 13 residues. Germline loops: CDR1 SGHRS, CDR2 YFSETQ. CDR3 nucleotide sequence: TGCGCCAGCGGTGTCGACAGTAATGAAAAACTGTTTTTT. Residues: CASGVDSNEKLFF.

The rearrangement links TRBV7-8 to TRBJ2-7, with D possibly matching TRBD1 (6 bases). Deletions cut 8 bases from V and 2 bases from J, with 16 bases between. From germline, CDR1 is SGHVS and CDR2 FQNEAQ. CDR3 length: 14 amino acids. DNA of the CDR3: TGTGCCAGCTTTCAGGGGTACGCTCCCTACGAGCAGTACTTC. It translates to CASFQGYAPYEQYF.

The CDR3 DNA sequence: TGCAGTGAACATAGCGGGGGGGCCAATGAGCAGTTCTTC. It yields the protein CSEHSGGANEQFF. The V and J genes are TRBV20-1 and TRBJ2-1; 11 bases agree with TRBD2. V lost 7 bases and J lost 6; bases outside the gene matches: 5. Germline V lookup: CDR1 DFQATT, CDR2 SNEGSKA (reference sequence). This CDR3 spans 13 amino acids.

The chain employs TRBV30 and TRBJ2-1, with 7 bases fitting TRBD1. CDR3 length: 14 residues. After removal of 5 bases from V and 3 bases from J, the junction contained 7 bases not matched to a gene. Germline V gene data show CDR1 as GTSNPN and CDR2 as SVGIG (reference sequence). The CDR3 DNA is TGTGCCTGGGAAACAGGGGCTATCTACAATGAGCAGTTCTTC. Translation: CAWETGAIYNEQFF.

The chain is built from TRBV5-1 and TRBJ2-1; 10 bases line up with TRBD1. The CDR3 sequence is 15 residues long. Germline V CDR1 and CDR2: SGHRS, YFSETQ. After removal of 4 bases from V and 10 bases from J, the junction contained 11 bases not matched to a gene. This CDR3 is CASSDPGQGIREQFF. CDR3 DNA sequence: TGCGCCAGCAGCGACCCGGGACAGGGGATTCGGGAGCAGTTCTTC.

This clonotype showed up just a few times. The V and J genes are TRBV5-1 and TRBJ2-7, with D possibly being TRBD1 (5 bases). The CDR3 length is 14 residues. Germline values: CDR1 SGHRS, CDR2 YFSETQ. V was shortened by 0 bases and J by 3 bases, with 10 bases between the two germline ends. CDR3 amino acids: CASSLAGRDYEQYF. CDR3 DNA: TGCGCCAGCAGCTTGGCCGGCAGGGACTACGAGCAGTACTTC.

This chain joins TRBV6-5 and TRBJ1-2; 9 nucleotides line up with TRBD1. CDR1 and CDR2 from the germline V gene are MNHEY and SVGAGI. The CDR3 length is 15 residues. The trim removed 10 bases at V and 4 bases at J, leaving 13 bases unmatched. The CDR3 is CATSGTGSFLYGYTF. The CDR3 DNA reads TGTGCCACCTCAGGGACAGGGTCTTTTCTCTATGGCTACACCTTC.

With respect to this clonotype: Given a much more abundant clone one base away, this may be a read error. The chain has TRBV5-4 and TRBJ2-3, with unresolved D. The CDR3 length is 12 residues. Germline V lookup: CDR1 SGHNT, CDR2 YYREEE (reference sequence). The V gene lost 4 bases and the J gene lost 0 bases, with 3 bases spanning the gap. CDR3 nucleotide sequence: TGTGCCAGCAGCCACAGCACAGATACGCAGTATTTT. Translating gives CASSHSTDTQYF.

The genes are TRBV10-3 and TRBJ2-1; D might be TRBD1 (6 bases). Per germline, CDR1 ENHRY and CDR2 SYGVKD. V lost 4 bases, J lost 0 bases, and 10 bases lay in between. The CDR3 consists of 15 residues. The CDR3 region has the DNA TGTGCCATCAGTGGGGACAACTACTCCTACAATGAGCAGTTCTTC. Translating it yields CAISGDNYSYNEQFF.

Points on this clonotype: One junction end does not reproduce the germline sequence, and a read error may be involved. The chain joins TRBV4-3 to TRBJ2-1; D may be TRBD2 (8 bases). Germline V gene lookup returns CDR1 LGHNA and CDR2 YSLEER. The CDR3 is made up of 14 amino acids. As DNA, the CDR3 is TGCGCCAGCAGCCAAGCGGGAGGGGGCAATCAGCAGTTCTTC. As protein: CASSQAGGGNQQFF.

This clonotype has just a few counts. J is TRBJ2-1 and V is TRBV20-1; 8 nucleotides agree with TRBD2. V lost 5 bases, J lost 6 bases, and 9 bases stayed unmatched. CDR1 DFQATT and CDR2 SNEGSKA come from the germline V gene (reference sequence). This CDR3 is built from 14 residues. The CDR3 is CSAARGGPLNEQFF. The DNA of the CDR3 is TGCAGTGCTGCCCGGGGGGGCCCTCTCAATGAGCAGTTCTTC.

The DNA of the CDR3 is TGTGCCAGCAGTTTAGTCGGGACGGTGTACAATGAGCAGTTCTTC. It codes for CASSLVGTVYNEQFF. This rearrangement joins TRBV27 to TRBJ2-1; D is tentatively TRBD1 or TRBD2 (5 bases each). V dropped 2 bases and J dropped 4 bases, with 12 bases sitting between them. Germline V gives CDR1 MNHEY, CDR2 SMNVEV (reference sequence). The CDR3 is made up of 15 amino acids.

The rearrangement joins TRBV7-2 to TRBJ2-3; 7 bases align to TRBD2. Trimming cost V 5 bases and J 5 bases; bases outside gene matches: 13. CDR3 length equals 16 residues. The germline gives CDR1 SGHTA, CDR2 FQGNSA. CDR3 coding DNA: TGTGCCAGCAGCCTCGGACTAGGGTCAGGAGGAGATACGCAGTATTTT. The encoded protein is CASSLGLGSGGDTQYF.

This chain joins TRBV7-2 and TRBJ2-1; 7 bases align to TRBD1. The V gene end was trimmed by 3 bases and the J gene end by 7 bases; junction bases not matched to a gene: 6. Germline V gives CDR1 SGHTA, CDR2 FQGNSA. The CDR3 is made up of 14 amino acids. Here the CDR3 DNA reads TGTGCCAGCAGCTTTTTCAGGGGGTTTAATGAGCAGTTCTTC. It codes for CASSFFRGFNEQFF.

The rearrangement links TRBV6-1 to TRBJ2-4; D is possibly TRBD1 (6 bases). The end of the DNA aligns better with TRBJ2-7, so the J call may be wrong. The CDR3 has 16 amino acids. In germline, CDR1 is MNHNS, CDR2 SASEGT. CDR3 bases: TGTGCCAGCAGTGAAACCCCGACAGGCGGCACCTACGAGCAGTACTTC. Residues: CASSETPTGGTYEQYF.

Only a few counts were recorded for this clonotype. Written as DNA, the CDR3 is TGTGCCAGCAGTGTAGCACAGGGTTTCTGGGCCAACGTCCTGACTTTC. Its protein product is CASSVAQGFWANVLTF. This chain links TRBV25-1 with TRBJ2-6, with D possibly TRBD1 on 6 matching bases. The CDR3 has 16 amino acids. Trimming pared 4 bases from V and 5 bases from J, leaving 15 bases between. Germline V gives CDR1 MGHDK, CDR2 SYGVNS. Combining the CDR3 with reference TRBV25-1 and TRBJ2-6 gives the whole variable domain EADIYQTPRYLVIGTGKKITLECSQTMGHDKMYWYQQDPGMELHLIHYSYGVNSTEKGDLSSESTVSRIRTEHFPLTLESARPSHTSQYLCASSVAQGFWANVLTFGAGSRLTVL.

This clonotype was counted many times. CDR3 bases: TGTGCCAGCAGCCGACAGGCAACTAATGAAAAACTGTTTTTT. Protein product: CASSRQATNEKLFF. The chain is built from TRBV6-5 and TRBJ1-4; TRBD1 is a possible D gene (6 bases). The CDR3 has 14 residues. The germline V and J ends were trimmed by 6 bases and 0 bases, with 8 bases remaining between them. Germline V gene lookup returns CDR1 MNHEY and CDR2 SVGAGI.